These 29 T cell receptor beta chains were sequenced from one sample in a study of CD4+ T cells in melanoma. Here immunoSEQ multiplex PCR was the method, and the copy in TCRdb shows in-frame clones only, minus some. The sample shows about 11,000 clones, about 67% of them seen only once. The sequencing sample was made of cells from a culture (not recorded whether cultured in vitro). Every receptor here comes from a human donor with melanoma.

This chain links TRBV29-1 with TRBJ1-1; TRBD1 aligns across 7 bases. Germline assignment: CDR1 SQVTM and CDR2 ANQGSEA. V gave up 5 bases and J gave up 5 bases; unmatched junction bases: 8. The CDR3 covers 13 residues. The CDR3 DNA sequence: TGCAGCGTTTTAACAGGGGTCTTGACTGAAGCTTTCTTT. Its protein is CSVLTGVLTEAFF.

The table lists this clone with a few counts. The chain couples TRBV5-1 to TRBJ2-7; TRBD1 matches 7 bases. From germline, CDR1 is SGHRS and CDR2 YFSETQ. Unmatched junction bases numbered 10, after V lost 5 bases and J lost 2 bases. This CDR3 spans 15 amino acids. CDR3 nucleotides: TGCGCCAGCAGTGCCTGGGACAGTTCCACCTACGAGCAGTACTTC. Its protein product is CASSAWDSSTYEQYF.

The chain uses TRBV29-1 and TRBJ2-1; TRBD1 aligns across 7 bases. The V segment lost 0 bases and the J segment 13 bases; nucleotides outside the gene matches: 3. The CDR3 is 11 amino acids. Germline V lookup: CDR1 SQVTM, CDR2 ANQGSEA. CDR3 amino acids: CSVEEGGSQFF. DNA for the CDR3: TGCAGCGTTGAAGAAGGGGGCAGCCAGTTCTTC.

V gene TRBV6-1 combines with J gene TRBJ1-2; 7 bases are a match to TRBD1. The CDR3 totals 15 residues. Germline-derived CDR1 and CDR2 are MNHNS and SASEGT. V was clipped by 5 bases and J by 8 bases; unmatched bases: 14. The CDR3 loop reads CASSKEVDRVGGYTF. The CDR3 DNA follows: TGTGCCAGCAGTAAGGAGGTTGACAGGGTCGGAGGCTACACCTTC.

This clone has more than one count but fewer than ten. The CDR3 loop reads CASSLEGHLNEQFF. As DNA, the CDR3 is TGCGCCAGCAGCTTGGAGGGCCACTTGAATGAGCAGTTCTTC. The chain joins TRBV5-1 to TRBJ2-1; no clear D gene. Germline lookup yields CDR1 SGHRS and CDR2 YFSETQ. There are 14 residues in the CDR3. V was shortened by 0 bases and J by 7 bases, with 11 bases between the two germline ends.

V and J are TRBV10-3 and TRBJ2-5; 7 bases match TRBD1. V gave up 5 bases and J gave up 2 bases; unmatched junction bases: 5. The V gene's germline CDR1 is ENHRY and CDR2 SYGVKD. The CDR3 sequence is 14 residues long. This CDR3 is CAISKDRQQETQYF. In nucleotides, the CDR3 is TGTGCCATCAGTAAGGACAGGCAACAAGAGACCCAGTACTTC.

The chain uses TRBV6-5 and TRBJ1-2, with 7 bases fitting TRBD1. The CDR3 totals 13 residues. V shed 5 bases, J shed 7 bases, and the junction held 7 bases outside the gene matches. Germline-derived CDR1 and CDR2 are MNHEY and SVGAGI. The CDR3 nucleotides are TGTGCCAGCAGTCTCAGGGGGTCCCCTGGCTACACCTTC. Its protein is CASSLRGSPGYTF.

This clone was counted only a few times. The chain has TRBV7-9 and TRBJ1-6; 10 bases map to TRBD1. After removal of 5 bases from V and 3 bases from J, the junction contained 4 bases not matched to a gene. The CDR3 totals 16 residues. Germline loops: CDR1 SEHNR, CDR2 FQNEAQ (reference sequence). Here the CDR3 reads CASSAGQGFYNSPLHF. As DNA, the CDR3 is TGTGCCAGCAGCGCGGGACAGGGGTTCTATAATTCACCCCTCCACTTT.

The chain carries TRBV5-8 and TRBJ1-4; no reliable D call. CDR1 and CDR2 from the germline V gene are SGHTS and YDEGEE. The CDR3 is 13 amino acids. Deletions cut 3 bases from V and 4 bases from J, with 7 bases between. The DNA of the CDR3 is TGTGCCAGCAGCTCCCGGTATAATGAAAAACTGTTTTTT. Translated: CASSSRYNEKLFF.

Here the CDR3 DNA reads TGTGCCAGCAGCCGCCAGCGGGGTGGCACAGATACGCAGTATTTT. Translated, it gives CASSRQRGGTDTQYF. J is TRBJ2-3 and V is TRBV14, with 7 bases lining up with TRBD2. The V segment lost 4 bases and the J segment 1 base; nucleotides outside the gene matches: 5. CDR1 SGHDN and CDR2 FVKESK come from the germline V gene. The CDR3 sequence is 15 residues long. Combining the CDR3 with reference TRBV14 and TRBJ2-3 gives the whole variable domain EAGVTQFPSHSVIEKGQTVTLRCDPISGHDNLYWYRRVMGKEIKFLLHFVKESKQDESGMPNNRFLAERTGGTYSTLKVQPAELEDSGVYFCASSRQRGGTDTQYFGPGTRLTVL.

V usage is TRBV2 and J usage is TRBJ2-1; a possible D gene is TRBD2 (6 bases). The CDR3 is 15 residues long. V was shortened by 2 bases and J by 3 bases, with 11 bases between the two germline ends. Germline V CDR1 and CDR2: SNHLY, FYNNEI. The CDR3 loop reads CASSEWLASYNEQFF. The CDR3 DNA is TGTGCCAGCAGTGAATGGCTAGCGAGCTACAATGAGCAGTTCTTC.

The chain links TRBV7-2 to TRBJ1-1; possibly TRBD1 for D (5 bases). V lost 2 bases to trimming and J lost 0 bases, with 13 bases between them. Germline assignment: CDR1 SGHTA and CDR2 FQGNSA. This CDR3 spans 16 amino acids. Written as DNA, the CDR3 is TGTGCCAGCAGCTTAAGGGGAGGAAACCTGAACACTGAAGCTTTCTTT. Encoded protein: CASSLRGGNLNTEAFF. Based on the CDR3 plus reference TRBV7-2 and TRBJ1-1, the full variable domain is GAGVSQSPSNKVTEKGKDVELRCDPISGHTALYWYRQSLGQGLEFLIYFQGNSAPDKSGLPSDRFSAERTGGSVSTLTIQRTQQEDSAVYLCASSLRGGNLNTEAFFGQGTRLTVV.

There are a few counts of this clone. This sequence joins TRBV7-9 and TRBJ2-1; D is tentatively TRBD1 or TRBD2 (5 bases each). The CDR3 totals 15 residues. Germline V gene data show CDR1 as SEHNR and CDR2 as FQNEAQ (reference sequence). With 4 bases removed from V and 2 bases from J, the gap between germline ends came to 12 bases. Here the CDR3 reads CASSSGTSPYNEQFF. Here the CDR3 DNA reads TGTGCCAGCAGCTCCGGGACGTCGCCCTACAATGAGCAGTTCTTC.

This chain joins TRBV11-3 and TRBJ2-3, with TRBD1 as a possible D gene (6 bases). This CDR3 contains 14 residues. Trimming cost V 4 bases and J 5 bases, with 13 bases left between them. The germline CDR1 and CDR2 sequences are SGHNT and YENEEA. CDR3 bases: TGTGCCAGCAGCTGGACGGCCAGGGGAGATACGCAGTATTTT. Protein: CASSWTARGDTQYF.

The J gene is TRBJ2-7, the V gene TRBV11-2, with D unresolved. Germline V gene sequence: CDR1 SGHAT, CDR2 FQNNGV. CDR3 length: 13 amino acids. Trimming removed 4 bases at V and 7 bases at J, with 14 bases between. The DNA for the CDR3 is TGTGCCAGCAGCTCCCGACCGACTGGGGAGCAGTACTTC. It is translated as CASSSRPTGEQYF.

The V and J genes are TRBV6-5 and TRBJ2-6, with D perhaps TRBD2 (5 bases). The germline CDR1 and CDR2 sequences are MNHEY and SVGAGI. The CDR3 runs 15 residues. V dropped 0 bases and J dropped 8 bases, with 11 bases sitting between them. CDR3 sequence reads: CASSYSRVWSNVLTF. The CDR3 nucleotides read TGTGCCAGCAGTTACTCGAGGGTTTGGTCCAACGTCCTGACTTTC.

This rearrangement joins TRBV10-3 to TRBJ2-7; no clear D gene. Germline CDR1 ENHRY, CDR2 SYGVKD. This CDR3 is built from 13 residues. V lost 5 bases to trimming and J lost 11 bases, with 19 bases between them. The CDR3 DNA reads TGTGCCATCAGTAACGCGCAGGCGCTTGGGGAGTACTTC. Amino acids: CAISNAQALGEYF.

The CDR3 DNA follows: TGTGCCAGCAGCTCGGACAGGGACCCTTCCTACGAGCAGTACTTC. This encodes CASSSDRDPSYEQYF. This rearrangement joins TRBV5-4 to TRBJ2-7, with 8 positions matching TRBD1. The J segment lost 1 base and the V segment lost 3 bases, leaving 6 bases of the junction unmatched. CDR3 size: 15 residues. In germline, CDR1 is SGHNT, CDR2 YYREEE (reference sequence). Supplemented by reference TRBV5-4 and TRBJ2-7, the full variable domain reads ETGVTQSPTHLIKTRGQQVTLRCSSQSGHNTVSWYQQALGQGPQFIFQYYREEENGRGNFPPRFSGLQFPNYSSELNVNALELDDSALYLCASSSDRDPSYEQYFGPGTRLTVT.

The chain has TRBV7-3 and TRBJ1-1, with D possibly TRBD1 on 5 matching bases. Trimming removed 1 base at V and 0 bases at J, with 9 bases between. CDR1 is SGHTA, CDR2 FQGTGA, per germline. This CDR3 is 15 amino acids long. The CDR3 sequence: CASSLKAGMNTEAFF. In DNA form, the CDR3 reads TGTGCCAGCAGCTTAAAGGCAGGGATGAACACTGAAGCTTTCTTT.

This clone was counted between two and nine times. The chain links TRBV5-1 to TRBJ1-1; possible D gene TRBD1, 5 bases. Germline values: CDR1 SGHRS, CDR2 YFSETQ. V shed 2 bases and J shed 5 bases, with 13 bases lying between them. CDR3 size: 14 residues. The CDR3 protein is CASSLIGTQTEAFF. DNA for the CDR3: TGCGCCAGCAGCTTAATAGGGACCCAGACTGAAGCTTTCTTT.

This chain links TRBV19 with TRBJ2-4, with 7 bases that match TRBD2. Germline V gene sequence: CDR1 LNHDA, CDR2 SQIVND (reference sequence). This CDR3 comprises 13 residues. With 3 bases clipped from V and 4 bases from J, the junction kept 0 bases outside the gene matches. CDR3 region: CASSIGGKNIQYF. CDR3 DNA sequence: TGTGCCAGTAGTATCGGGGGGAAAAACATTCAGTACTTC.

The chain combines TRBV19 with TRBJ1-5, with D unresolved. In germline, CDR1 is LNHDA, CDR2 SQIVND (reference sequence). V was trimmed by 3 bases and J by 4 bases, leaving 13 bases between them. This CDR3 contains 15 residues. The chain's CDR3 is CASSIIQGVNQPQHF. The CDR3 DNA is TGTGCCAGTAGTATTATCCAAGGAGTTAATCAGCCCCAGCATTTT.

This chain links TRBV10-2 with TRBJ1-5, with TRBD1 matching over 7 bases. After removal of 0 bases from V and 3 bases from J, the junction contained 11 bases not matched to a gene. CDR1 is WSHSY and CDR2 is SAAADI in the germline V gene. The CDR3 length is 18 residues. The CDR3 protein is CASSESGTRGIYNQPQHF. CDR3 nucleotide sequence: TGCGCCAGCAGTGAGTCTGGAACCAGGGGGATTTACAATCAGCCCCAGCATTTT.

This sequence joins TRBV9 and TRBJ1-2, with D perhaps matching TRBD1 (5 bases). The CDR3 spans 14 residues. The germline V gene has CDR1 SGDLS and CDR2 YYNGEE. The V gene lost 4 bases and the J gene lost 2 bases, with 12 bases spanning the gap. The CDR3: CASSPRRGNYGYTF. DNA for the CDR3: TGTGCCAGCAGCCCCCGGCGGGGGAACTATGGCTACACCTTC.

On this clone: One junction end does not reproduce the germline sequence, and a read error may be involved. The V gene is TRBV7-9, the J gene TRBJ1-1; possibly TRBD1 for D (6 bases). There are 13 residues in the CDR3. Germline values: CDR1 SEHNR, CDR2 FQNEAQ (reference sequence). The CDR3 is CASTLGGRTEAFF. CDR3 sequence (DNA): TGTGCCAGCACCTTAGGGGGTCGCACTGAAGCTTTCTTT.

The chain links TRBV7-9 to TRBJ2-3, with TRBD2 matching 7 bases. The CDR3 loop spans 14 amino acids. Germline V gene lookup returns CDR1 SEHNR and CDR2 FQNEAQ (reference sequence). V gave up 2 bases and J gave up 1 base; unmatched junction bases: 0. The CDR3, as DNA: TGTGCCAGCAGCTTACTAGCGGGCACAGATACGCAGTATTTT. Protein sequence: CASSLLAGTDTQYF.

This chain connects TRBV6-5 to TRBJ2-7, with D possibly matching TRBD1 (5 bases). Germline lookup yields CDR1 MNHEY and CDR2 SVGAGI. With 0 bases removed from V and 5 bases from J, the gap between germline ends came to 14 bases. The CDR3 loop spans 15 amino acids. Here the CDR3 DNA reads TGTGCCAGCAGTTACTCGGACATAAGGAGCCACGAGCAGTACTTC. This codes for CASSYSDIRSHEQYF.

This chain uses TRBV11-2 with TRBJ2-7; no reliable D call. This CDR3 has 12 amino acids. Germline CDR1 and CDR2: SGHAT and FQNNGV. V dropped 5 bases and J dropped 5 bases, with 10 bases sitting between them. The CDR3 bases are TGTGCCAGCAGCCCGACCAGGAACGAGCAGTACTTC. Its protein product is CASSPTRNEQYF. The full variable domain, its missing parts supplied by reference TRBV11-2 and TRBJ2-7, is EAGVAQSPRYKIIEKRQSVAFWCNPISGHATLYWYQQILGQGPKLLIQFQNNGVVDDSQLPKDRFSAERLKGVDSTLKIQPAKLEDSAVYLCASSPTRNEQYFGPGTRLTVT.

CDR3 region: CASGDRSSSYEQYF. The CDR3 coding sequence is TGTGCCAGCGGGGACAGAAGTTCCTCCTACGAGCAGTACTTC. This chain connects TRBV11-2 to TRBJ2-7, with 7 bases lining up with TRBD1. The trim removed 8 bases at V and 0 bases at J, leaving 7 bases unmatched. Germline V gives CDR1 SGHAT, CDR2 FQNNGV. This CDR3 has 14 amino acids.